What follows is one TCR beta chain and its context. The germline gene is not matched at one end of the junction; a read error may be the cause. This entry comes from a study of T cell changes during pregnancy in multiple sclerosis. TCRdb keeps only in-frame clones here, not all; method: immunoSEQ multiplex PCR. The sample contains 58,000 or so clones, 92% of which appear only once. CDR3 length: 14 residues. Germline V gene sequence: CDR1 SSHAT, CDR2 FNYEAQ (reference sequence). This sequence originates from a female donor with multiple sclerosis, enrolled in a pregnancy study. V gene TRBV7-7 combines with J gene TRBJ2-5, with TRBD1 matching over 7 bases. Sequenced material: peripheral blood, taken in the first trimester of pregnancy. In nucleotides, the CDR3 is TGTGCTAGCAGCCCAGGGACAGCTCAAGAGACCCAGTACTTC. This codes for CASSPGTAQETQYF.